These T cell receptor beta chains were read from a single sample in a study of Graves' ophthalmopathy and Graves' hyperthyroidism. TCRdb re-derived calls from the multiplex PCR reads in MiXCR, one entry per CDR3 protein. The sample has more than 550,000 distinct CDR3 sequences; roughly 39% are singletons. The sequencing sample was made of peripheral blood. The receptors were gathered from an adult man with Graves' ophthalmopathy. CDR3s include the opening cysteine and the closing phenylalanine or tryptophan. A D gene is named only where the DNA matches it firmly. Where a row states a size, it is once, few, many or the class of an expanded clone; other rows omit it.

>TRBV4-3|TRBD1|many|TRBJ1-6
TGCGCCAGCAGCCCTACAGGGGATCGTTCACCCCTCCACTTT
CASSPTGDRSPLHF
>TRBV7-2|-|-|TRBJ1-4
TGTGCCAGCACCCTTGGACGTCTGTTTTTT
CASTLGRLFF
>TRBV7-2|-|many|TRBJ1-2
TGTGCCAGTGAGAGGGCGGGGGGGAACTATGGCTACACCTTC
CASERAGGNYGYTF
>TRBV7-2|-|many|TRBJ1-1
TGTGCCAGCAGCACGGGATCAATCACTGAAGCTTTCTTT
CASSTGSITEAFF
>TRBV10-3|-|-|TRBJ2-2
TGTGCCAGCTCACCACCGGGACCTACGTCCGGGGAGCTGTTTTTT
CASSPPGPTSGELFF
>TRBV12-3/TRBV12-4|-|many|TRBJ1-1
TGTGCCAGCAGTTTTCGTGATCTGGACACTGAAGCTTTCTTT
CASSFRDLDTEAFF
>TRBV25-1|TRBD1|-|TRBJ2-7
TGTGCCTGGGACAGGGGGCGGTACGAGCAGTACTTC
CAWDRGRYEQYF
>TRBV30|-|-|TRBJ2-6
TGTGCCTGGAGTGCGTCCCCTGGGGCCAACGTCCTGACTTTC
CAWSASPGANVLTF
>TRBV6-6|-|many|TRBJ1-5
TGTGCCAGCAGTTACGCGGACCCCCAGCCCCAGCATTTT
CASSYADPQPQHF
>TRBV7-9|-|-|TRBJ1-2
TGTGCCAGCACAGCGGTACAGATCTATGGCTACACCTTC
CASTAVQIYGYTF
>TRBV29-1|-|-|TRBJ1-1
TGCAGCGTTGAAAGGGGAGGCGGGATAGCTTTCTTT
CSVERGGGIAFF
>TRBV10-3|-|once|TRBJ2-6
TGTGCCATCAGTACGGACCGAACTGGGGCCAACGTCCTGACTTTC
CAISTDRTGANVLTF
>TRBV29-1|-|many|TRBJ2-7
TGCAGCGTTGGCAGGGACTACGAGCAGTACTTC
CSVGRDYEQYF
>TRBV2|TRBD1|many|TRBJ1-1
TGTGCCAGCAGTGAATGGACAGGGGAGAGGGCTGAAGCTTTCTTT
CASSEWTGERAEAFF
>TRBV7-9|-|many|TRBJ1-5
TGTGCCAGCAGCTTAGATGGCAATCAGCCCCAGCATTTT
CASSLDGNQPQHF
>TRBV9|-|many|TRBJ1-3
TGTGCCAGCAGCGGTGACAGTCCGAATTCTGGAAACACCATATATTTT
CASSGDSPNSGNTIYF
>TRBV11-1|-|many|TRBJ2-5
TGTGCCAGCAGCTTCGTGGCGGGAGAGACCCAGTACTTC
CASSFVAGETQYF
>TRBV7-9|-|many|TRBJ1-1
TGTGCCAGCAGCTTAGTGGAGAATGAAGCTTTCTTT
CASSLVENEAFF
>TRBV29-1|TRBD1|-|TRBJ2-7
TGCAGCGTTGAAGTCGGCGGACAGGGTCTGACCTACGAGCAGTACTTC
CSVEVGGQGLTYEQYF